The T cell receptor beta chain under discussion was sequenced for a study of cytomegalovirus exposure and HLA in healthy donors. Study-wide findings and caveats: Prior analysis indicated that the majority of TCR beta V segments exhibited productivity approximately 87% or approximately 30% of the time.

The PCR contained 60 Vbeta and 13 Jbeta primers. Libraries were prepared by immunoSEQ multiplex PCR; TCRdb keeps only in-frame clonotypes and omits some of them. This repertoire shows about 160,000 clones, about four fifths found once; its top ten account for under 1.1%. To note about this clone: No antigen is known for it.

This CDR3 spans 15 amino acids. J gave up 4 bases and V 7 bases, and 10 bases lay outside the gene matches. Per the germline V gene, CDR1 is LNHDA and CDR2 is SQIVND (reference sequence). The J gene is TRBJ1-3, the V gene TRBV19; 7 bases align to TRBD1. The receptor comes from a man in his thirties or forties in good health and CMV-seronegative. The sequenced sample was PBMCs. CDR3 nucleotides: TGTGCCAGTACCCCGGACAGGTGGTCGGGAAACACCATATATTTT. It is translated as CASTPDRWSGNTIYF.